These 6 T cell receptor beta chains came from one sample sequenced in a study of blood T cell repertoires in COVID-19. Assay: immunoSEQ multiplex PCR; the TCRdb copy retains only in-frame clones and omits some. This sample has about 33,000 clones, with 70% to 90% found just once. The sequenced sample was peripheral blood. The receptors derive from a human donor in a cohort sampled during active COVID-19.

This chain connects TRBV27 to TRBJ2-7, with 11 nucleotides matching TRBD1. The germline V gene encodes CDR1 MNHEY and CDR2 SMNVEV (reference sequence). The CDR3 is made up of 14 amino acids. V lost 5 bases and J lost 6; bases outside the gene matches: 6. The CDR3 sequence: CASSPMDRGREQYF. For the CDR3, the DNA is TGTGCCAGCAGTCCAATGGACAGGGGGCGCGAGCAGTACTTC.

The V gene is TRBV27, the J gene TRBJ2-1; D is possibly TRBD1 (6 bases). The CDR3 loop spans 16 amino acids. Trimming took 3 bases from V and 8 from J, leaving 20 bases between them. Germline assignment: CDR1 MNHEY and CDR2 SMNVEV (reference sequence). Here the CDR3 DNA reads TGTGCCAGCAGTTTGGGGCCAGGGGCCTTCCAAGATGAGCAGTTCTTC. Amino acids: CASSLGPGAFQDEQFF.

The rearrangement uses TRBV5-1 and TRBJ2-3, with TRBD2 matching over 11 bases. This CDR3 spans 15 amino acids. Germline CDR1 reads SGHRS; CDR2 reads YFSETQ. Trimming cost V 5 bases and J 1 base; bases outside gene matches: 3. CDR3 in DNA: TGCGCCAGCAGGCAACTAGCGGGGGGCACAGATACGCAGTATTTT. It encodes CASRQLAGGTDTQYF.

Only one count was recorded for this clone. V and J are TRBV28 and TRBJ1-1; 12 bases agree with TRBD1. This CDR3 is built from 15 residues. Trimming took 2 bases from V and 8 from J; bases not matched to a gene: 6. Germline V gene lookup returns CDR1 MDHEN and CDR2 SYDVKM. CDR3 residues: CASSLAGTGGGEAFF. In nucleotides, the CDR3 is TGTGCCAGCAGTTTAGCCGGGACAGGGGGCGGGGAAGCTTTCTTT.

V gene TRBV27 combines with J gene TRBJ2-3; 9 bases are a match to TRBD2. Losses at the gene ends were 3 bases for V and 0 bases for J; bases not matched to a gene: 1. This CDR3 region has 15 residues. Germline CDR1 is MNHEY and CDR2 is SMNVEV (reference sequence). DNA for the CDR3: TGTGCCAGCAGTTTTGGACTAGCGAGCACAGATACGCAGTATTTT. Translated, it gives CASSFGLASTDTQYF.

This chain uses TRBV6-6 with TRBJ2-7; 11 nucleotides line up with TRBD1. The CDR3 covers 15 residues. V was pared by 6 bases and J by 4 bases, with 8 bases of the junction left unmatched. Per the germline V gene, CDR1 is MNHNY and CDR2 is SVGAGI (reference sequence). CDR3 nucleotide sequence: TGTGCCAGCAGCCCCGGGACAGGGGGTTTGTACGAGCAGTACTTC. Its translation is CASSPGTGGLYEQYF.